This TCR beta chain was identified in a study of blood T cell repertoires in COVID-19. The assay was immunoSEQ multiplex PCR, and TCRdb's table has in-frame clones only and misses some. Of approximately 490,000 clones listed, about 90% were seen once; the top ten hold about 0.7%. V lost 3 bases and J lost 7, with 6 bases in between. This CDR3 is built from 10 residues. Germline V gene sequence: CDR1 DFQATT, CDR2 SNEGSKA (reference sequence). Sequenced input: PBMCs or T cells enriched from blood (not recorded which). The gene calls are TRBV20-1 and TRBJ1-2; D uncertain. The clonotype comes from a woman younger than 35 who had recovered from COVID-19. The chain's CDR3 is CSASTGGYTF. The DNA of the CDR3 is TGCAGTGCTAGTACGGGTGGCTACACCTTC.